These T cell receptor beta chains were read from a single sample in a study of blood T cell repertoires in COVID-19. Some clones are missing from TCRdb's copy, which holds only in-frame ones; the method was immunoSEQ multiplex PCR. The sample includes 350,000 or so clones, almost 90% seen only once; the top ten take approximately 1%. Sequences were obtained from PBMCs or T cells enriched from blood (not recorded which). All receptors derive from a woman aged 25 to 39 who had been exposed to COVID-19. Both conserved end residues are part of each CDR3. The D gene is left open where the match is weak. Clone size is given for some rows only: seen once, a few or many times, or a class if the clone is expanded.

clone_size: once
v_call: TRBV30
d_call: .
j_call: TRBJ1-5
cdr3_nt: TGTGCCTGGAGAAAGTCGGTAAACCAGCCCCAGCATTTT
cdr3_aa: CAWRKSVNQPQHF

clone_size: .
v_call: TRBV5-4
d_call: TRBD2
j_call: TRBJ2-1
cdr3_nt: TGTGCCAGCCGCCCCGGGACTAGCGGGAGAAAAGGGTCCTACAATGAGCAGTTCTTC
cdr3_aa: CASRPGTSGRKGSYNEQFF

clone_size: .
v_call: TRBV19
d_call: .
j_call: TRBJ1-1
cdr3_nt: TGTGCCAGTAATGGGGCCATGAACACTGAAGCTTTCTTT
cdr3_aa: CASNGAMNTEAFF

clone_size: .
v_call: TRBV4-2
d_call: TRBD1
j_call: TRBJ2-5
cdr3_nt: TGTGCCAGCAGCCGCGGACAGGGTTGGGAGACCCAGTACTTC
cdr3_aa: CASSRGQGWETQYF

clone_size: .
v_call: TRBV28
d_call: .
j_call: TRBJ2-7
cdr3_nt: TGTGCCAGCAGTTTCCTCGTAGGGCAGGGGTCTCGGGAGCAGTACTTC
cdr3_aa: CASSFLVGQGSREQYF

clone_size: once
v_call: TRBV6-5
d_call: .
j_call: TRBJ1-2
cdr3_nt: TGTGCCAGCAGTTACAACCCCCCCCGCGGGGGGCCTGGCTACACCTTC
cdr3_aa: CASSYNPPRGGPGYTF

clone_size: .
v_call: TRBV2
d_call: .
j_call: TRBJ1-2
cdr3_nt: TGTGCCAGCAGTGAAGCCCTAACTAACTATGGCTACACCTTC
cdr3_aa: CASSEALTNYGYTF

clone_size: once
v_call: TRBV12-3/TRBV12-4
d_call: .
j_call: TRBJ1-2
cdr3_nt: TGTGCCAGCAGTTTTGGGGCATACGATGGCTACACCTTC
cdr3_aa: CASSFGAYDGYTF

clone_size: .
v_call: TRBV3-1/TRBV3-2
d_call: .
j_call: TRBJ1-1
cdr3_nt: TGTGCCAGCAGCCAAGATCCTTGGAATTGGAGGGAGCCCGAAGCTTTCTTT
cdr3_aa: CASSQDPWNWREPEAFF

clone_size: .
v_call: TRBV9
d_call: .
j_call: TRBJ2-1
cdr3_nt: TGTGCCAGCAGCGTAGGCACCCTGGGCCGCAATGAGCAGTTCTTC
cdr3_aa: CASSVGTLGRNEQFF

clone_size: .
v_call: TRBV20-1
d_call: TRBD2
j_call: TRBJ2-7
cdr3_nt: TGCAGTGCTAGTACCGCGGGAGCTAGCTACGAGCAGTACTTC
cdr3_aa: CSASTAGASYEQYF

clone_size: .
v_call: TRBV28
d_call: TRBD2
j_call: TRBJ2-2
cdr3_nt: TGTGCCAGCAGTCTTGTAGGGACTAGCGGGAACACCGGGGAGCTGTTTTTT
cdr3_aa: CASSLVGTSGNTGELFF

clone_size: .
v_call: TRBV28
d_call: .
j_call: TRBJ1-2
cdr3_nt: TGTGCCAGCAGTTCGGATAAGAGGGGCTACACCTTC
cdr3_aa: CASSSDKRGYTF

clone_size: .
v_call: TRBV9
d_call: .
j_call: TRBJ2-1
cdr3_nt: TGTGCCAGCAGCCCAGGACCGGACCCCAGCGGCGAGCAGTTCTTC
cdr3_aa: CASSPGPDPSGEQFF

clone_size: .
v_call: TRBV19
d_call: .
j_call: TRBJ1-1
cdr3_nt: TGTGCCAGTGGCTCTGGGAGGAACACTGAAGCTTTCTTT
cdr3_aa: CASGSGRNTEAFF

clone_size: few
v_call: TRBV2
d_call: .
j_call: TRBJ1-6
cdr3_nt: TGTGCCAGCGACGGGACGGGGGACTATAATTCACCCCTCCACTTT
cdr3_aa: CASDGTGDYNSPLHF

clone_size: once
v_call: TRBV7-9
d_call: TRBD2
j_call: TRBJ2-5
cdr3_nt: TGTGCCAGTCTAGAGAGCGGGAGGGCCCTGGGGACCCAGTACTTC
cdr3_aa: CASLESGRALGTQYF

clone_size: .
v_call: TRBV3-1/TRBV3-2
d_call: TRBD2
j_call: TRBJ2-1
cdr3_nt: TGTGCCAGCAGCCGTCGGGTAGCGGGAGGGCTCGTTCGGGGGAATGAGCAGTTCTTC
cdr3_aa: CASSRRVAGGLVRGNEQFF

clone_size: .
v_call: TRBV14
d_call: .
j_call: TRBJ1-4
cdr3_nt: TGTGCCAGCAGCGCGACACGGCCCTTTCTGTTTTTT
cdr3_aa: CASSATRPFLFF

clone_size: .
v_call: TRBV3-1/TRBV3-2
d_call: TRBD2
j_call: TRBJ2-5
cdr3_nt: TGTGCCAGCACCCTCCATAGCGGGAGGGCCGGAGAGACCCAGTACTTC
cdr3_aa: CASTLHSGRAGETQYF

clone_size: .
v_call: TRBV12-3/TRBV12-4
d_call: .
j_call: TRBJ1-2
cdr3_nt: TGTGCCAGCAGTTCTGGACAGCACTATGGCTACACCTTC
cdr3_aa: CASSSGQHYGYTF

clone_size: .
v_call: TRBV3-1/TRBV3-2
d_call: .
j_call: TRBJ2-5
cdr3_nt: TGTGCCAGCCGGGTGGGAGAGACCCAGTACTTC
cdr3_aa: CASRVGETQYF

clone_size: .
v_call: TRBV9
d_call: .
j_call: TRBJ2-3
cdr3_nt: TGTGCCAGCAGCGTAGAGGGGTTTGGGGATACGCAGTATTTT
cdr3_aa: CASSVEGFGDTQYF

clone_size: .
v_call: TRBV5-6
d_call: .
j_call: TRBJ1-1
cdr3_nt: TGTGCCAGCAGCTTAGGACACGACACTGAAGCTTTCTTT
cdr3_aa: CASSLGHDTEAFF

clone_size: .
v_call: TRBV29-1
d_call: .
j_call: TRBJ1-1
cdr3_nt: TGCAGCGTTGAGACGGGAGGGAACACTGAAGCTTTCTTT
cdr3_aa: CSVETGGNTEAFF

clone_size: few
v_call: TRBV3-1/TRBV3-2
d_call: .
j_call: TRBJ2-7
cdr3_nt: TGTGCCAGCAGCCCCGGGGCCCGAGCGGGTTACGAGCAGTACTTC
cdr3_aa: CASSPGARAGYEQYF

clone_size: .
v_call: TRBV24-1
d_call: .
j_call: TRBJ1-5
cdr3_nt: TGTGCCACCAGTGATTGGACTCAAAATCAGCCCCAGCATTTT
cdr3_aa: CATSDWTQNQPQHF

clone_size: few
v_call: TRBV5-4
d_call: TRBD2
j_call: TRBJ2-7
cdr3_nt: TGTGCCAGCAGCCTAAGGACTAGCGGGAGTATCGACGAGCAGTACTTC
cdr3_aa: CASSLRTSGSIDEQYF

clone_size: .
v_call: TRBV29-1
d_call: .
j_call: TRBJ2-2
cdr3_nt: TGCAGCGTTGGAAATACTAGCCCCGGGGAGCTGTTTTTT
cdr3_aa: CSVGNTSPGELFF

clone_size: .
v_call: TRBV7-6
d_call: TRBD2
j_call: TRBJ2-7
cdr3_nt: TGTGCCAGCAGCTCTTCTAGCGGGAGGGCGGCCGAGCAGTACTTC
cdr3_aa: CASSSSSGRAAEQYF

clone_size: .
v_call: TRBV18
d_call: .
j_call: TRBJ2-7
cdr3_nt: TGTGCCAGCTCACCACTGACAGGATACGAGCAGTACTTC
cdr3_aa: CASSPLTGYEQYF

clone_size: .
v_call: TRBV2
d_call: TRBD2
j_call: TRBJ2-1
cdr3_nt: TGTGCCAGCAGTGAAGCGACACCCGGACTAGCGGGGAGGGGGGCCAATGAGCAGTTCTTC
cdr3_aa: CASSEATPGLAGRGANEQFF

clone_size: few
v_call: TRBV6-1
d_call: TRBD1
j_call: TRBJ1-5
cdr3_nt: TGTGCCAGCAGTGAATCGGGCAGGGGGGCTCAGCCCCAGCATTTT
cdr3_aa: CASSESGRGAQPQHF

clone_size: .
v_call: TRBV3-1/TRBV3-2
d_call: TRBD2
j_call: TRBJ2-7
cdr3_nt: TGTGCCAGCAGCCCCGGACTAGCGGGTTACGAGCAGTACTTC
cdr3_aa: CASSPGLAGYEQYF

clone_size: .
v_call: TRBV30
d_call: TRBD1
j_call: TRBJ2-7
cdr3_nt: TGTGCCTTTGACAGGGGGCCCTACGAGCAGTACTTC
cdr3_aa: CAFDRGPYEQYF

clone_size: .
v_call: TRBV28
d_call: .
j_call: TRBJ1-1
cdr3_nt: TGTGCCAGCAGTGGGCAGGGAGGGGACACTGAAGCTTTCTTT
cdr3_aa: CASSGQGGDTEAFF

clone_size: .
v_call: TRBV15
d_call: .
j_call: TRBJ1-1
cdr3_nt: TGTGCCACCATCCCCGGGGCCGGGAGGGGCACTGAAGCTTTCTTT
cdr3_aa: CATIPGAGRGTEAFF

clone_size: .
v_call: TRBV28
d_call: TRBD1
j_call: TRBJ1-1
cdr3_nt: TGTGCCAGCAGTTTCTTGTCGCCGGAACAGGGGTTTAAGCGCACTGAAGCTTTCTTT
cdr3_aa: CASSFLSPEQGFKRTEAFF

clone_size: .
v_call: TRBV27
d_call: .
j_call: TRBJ2-7
cdr3_nt: TGTGCCAGCAGTCGGGGGTTGACCCCCTACGAGCAGTACTTC
cdr3_aa: CASSRGLTPYEQYF

clone_size: .
v_call: TRBV11-2
d_call: TRBD2
j_call: TRBJ2-7
cdr3_nt: TGTGCCAGCAGCTTCCTAGCGGGAGGGTACGAGCAGTACTTC
cdr3_aa: CASSFLAGGYEQYF

clone_size: .
v_call: TRBV9
d_call: TRBD2
j_call: TRBJ2-7
cdr3_nt: TGTGCCAGCAGCGTATTTGCGGGAGGGCGCGAGCAGTACTTC
cdr3_aa: CASSVFAGGREQYF

clone_size: .
v_call: TRBV18
d_call: .
j_call: TRBJ2-5
cdr3_nt: TGTGCCAGCTCATCACCCGTGGACACGTACCAAGAGACCCAGTACTTC
cdr3_aa: CASSSPVDTYQETQYF

clone_size: .
v_call: TRBV7-9
d_call: .
j_call: TRBJ1-6
cdr3_nt: TGTGCCAGCAGCAAGAGGTGGATCCCCTCGAGCTCCTATAATTCACCCCTCCACTTT
cdr3_aa: CASSKRWIPSSSYNSPLHF

clone_size: .
v_call: TRBV3-1/TRBV3-2
d_call: TRBD2
j_call: TRBJ2-3
cdr3_nt: TGTGCCAGCAGCCAATTCGCGGCGGGAGTGAAGGCAGATACGCAGTATTTT
cdr3_aa: CASSQFAAGVKADTQYF

clone_size: .
v_call: TRBV6-5
d_call: TRBD2
j_call: TRBJ2-1
cdr3_nt: TGTGCCAGCAGTTACTCGAGCGGGAGGGCCGGTAATGAGCAGTTCTTC
cdr3_aa: CASSYSSGRAGNEQFF

clone_size: .
v_call: TRBV7-3
d_call: .
j_call: TRBJ1-6
cdr3_nt: TGTGCCAGCAGCTTAACGGGGGCAGAGAATTCACCCCTCCACTTT
cdr3_aa: CASSLTGAENSPLHF

clone_size: .
v_call: TRBV10-1
d_call: .
j_call: TRBJ2-3
cdr3_nt: TGCGCCAGCAGTGAGTCGGGCAGGGGAAGGAAAGATACGCAGTATTTT
cdr3_aa: CASSESGRGRKDTQYF

clone_size: once
v_call: TRBV28
d_call: TRBD1
j_call: TRBJ1-4
cdr3_nt: TGTGCCAGCAGCCAGGGGGACAGTGGGAATGAAAAACTGTTTTTT
cdr3_aa: CASSQGDSGNEKLFF

clone_size: few
v_call: TRBV27
d_call: .
j_call: TRBJ1-4
cdr3_nt: TGTGCCAGCAGTTTCTTGGGGGCTCAAAGTGAAAAACTGTTTTTT
cdr3_aa: CASSFLGAQSEKLFF

clone_size: .
v_call: TRBV7-9
d_call: TRBD1
j_call: TRBJ1-6
cdr3_nt: TGTGCCAGCAGCTTGATAGGGACAGAATACCATAATTCACCCCTCCACTTT
cdr3_aa: CASSLIGTEYHNSPLHF

clone_size: .
v_call: TRBV27
d_call: .
j_call: TRBJ1-6
cdr3_nt: TGTGCCAGCAGTTCGACAGTAGCATATAATTCACCCCTCCACTTT
cdr3_aa: CASSSTVAYNSPLHF

clone_size: .
v_call: TRBV11-3
d_call: TRBD2
j_call: TRBJ2-3
cdr3_nt: TGTGCCAGCAGCTTAGGCGGCGGGAGCCCAGATACGCAGTATTTT
cdr3_aa: CASSLGGGSPDTQYF

clone_size: .
v_call: TRBV28
d_call: TRBD2
j_call: TRBJ2-1
cdr3_nt: TGTGCCAGCAGTTCTCCTAGCGGTTCCTACAATGAGCAGTTCTTC
cdr3_aa: CASSSPSGSYNEQFF

clone_size: .
v_call: TRBV27
d_call: .
j_call: TRBJ1-5
cdr3_nt: TGTGCCAGCAGGACAGGAAGTCAGCCCCAGCATTTT
cdr3_aa: CASRTGSQPQHF

clone_size: .
v_call: TRBV6-6
d_call: .
j_call: TRBJ2-7
cdr3_nt: TGTGCCAGCAGTTACTGGGCCGCACAGTACTTC
cdr3_aa: CASSYWAAQYF